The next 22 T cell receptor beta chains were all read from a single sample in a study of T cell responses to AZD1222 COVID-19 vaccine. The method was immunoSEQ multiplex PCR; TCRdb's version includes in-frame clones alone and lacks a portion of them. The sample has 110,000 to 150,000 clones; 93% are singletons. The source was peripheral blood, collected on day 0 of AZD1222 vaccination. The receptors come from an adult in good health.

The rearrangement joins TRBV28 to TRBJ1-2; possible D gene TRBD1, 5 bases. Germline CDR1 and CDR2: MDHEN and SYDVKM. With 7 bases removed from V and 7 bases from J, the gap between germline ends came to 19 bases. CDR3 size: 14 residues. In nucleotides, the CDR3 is TGTGCCAGCACCCAACCAGGGAGGCCACTTGGCTACACCTTC. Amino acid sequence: CASTQPGRPLGYTF.

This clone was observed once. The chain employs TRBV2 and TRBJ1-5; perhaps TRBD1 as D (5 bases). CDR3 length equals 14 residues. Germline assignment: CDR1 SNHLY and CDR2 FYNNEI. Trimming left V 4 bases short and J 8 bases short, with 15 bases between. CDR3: CASSGQRQGEPQHF. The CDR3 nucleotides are TGTGCCAGCAGTGGACAGCGTCAAGGGGAGCCCCAGCATTTT.

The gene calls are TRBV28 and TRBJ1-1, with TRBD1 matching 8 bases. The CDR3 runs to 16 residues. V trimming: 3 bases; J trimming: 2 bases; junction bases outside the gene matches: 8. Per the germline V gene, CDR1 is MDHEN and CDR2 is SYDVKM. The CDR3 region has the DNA TGTGCCAGCAGTTTGTTTGGACAGGGAATCAACACTGAAGCTTTCTTT. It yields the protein CASSLFGQGINTEAFF.

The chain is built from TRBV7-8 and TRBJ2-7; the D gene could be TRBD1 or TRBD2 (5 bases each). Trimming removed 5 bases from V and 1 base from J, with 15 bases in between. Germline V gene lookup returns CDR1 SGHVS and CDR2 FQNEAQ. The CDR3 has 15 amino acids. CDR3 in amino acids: CASSVTRDVSYEQYF. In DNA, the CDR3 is TGTGCCAGCAGCGTCACCCGGGACGTTTCCTACGAGCAGTACTTC.

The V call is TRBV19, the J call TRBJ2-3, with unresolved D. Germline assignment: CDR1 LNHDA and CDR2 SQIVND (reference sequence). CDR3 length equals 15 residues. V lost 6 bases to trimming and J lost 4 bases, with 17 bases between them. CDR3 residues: CASRPSGARADTQYF. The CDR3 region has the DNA TGTGCCAGTAGACCTTCAGGAGCTCGGGCAGATACGCAGTATTTT.

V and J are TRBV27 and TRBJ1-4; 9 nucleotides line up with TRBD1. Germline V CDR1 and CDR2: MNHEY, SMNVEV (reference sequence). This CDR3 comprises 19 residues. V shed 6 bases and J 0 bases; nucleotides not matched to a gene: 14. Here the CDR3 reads CASSRVVLGQGTTNEKLFF. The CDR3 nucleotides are TGTGCCAGCAGCCGGGTCGTCTTGGGACAGGGTACAACTAATGAAAAACTGTTTTTT. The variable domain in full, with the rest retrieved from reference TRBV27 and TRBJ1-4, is EAQVTQNPRYLITVTGKKLTVTCSQNMNHEYMSWYRQDPGLGLRQIYYSMNVEVTDKGDVPEGYKVSRKEKRNFPLILESPSPNQTSLYFCASSRVVLGQGTTNEKLFFGSGTQLSVL.

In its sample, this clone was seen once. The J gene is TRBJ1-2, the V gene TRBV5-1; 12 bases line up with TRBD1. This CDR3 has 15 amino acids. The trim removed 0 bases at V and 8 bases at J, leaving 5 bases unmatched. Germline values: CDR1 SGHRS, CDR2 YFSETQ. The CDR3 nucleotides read TGCGCCAGCAGCTTGGAGGGACAGGGGGCGAGCGGCTACACCTTC. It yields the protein CASSLEGQGASGYTF. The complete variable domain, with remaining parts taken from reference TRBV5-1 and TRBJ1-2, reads KAGVTQTPRYLIKTRGQQVTLSCSPISGHRSVSWYQQTPGQGLQFLFEYFSETQRNKGNFPGRFSGRQFSNSRSEMNVSTLELGDSALYLCASSLEGQGASGYTFGSGTRLTVV.

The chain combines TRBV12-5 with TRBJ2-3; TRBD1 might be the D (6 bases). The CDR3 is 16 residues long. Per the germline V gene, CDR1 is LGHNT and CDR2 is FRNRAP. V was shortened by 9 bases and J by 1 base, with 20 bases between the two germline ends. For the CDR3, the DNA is TGTGCTAGGTGGGTTGAGGGGGAGAGCCGCACAGATACGCAGTATTTT. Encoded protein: CARWVEGESRTDTQYF.

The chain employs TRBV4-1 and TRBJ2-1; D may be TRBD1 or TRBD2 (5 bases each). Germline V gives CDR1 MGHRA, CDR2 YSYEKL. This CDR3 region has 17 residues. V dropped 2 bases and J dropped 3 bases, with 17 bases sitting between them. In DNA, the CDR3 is TGCGCCAGCAGCCAATTACCGGGACCGATAGTCTACAATGAGCAGTTCTTC. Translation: CASSQLPGPIVYNEQFF.

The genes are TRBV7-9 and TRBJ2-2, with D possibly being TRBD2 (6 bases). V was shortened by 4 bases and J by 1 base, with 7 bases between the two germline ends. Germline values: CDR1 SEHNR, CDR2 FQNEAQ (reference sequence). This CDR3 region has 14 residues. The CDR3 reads CASSSGLNTGELFF. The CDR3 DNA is TGTGCCAGCAGCTCGGGACTGAACACCGGGGAGCTGTTTTTT.

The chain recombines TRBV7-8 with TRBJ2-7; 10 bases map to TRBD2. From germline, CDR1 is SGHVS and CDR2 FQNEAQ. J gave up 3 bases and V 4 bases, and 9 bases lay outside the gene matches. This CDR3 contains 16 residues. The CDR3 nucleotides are TGTGCCAGCAGCTCTCGCGGAGTAGCGGGGGGCTACGAGCAGTACTTC. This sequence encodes CASSSRGVAGGYEQYF.

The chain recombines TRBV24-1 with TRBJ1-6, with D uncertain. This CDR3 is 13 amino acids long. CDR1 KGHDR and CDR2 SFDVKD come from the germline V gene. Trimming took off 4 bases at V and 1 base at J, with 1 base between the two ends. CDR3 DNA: TGTGCCACCAGTGAATCCTATAATTCACCCCTCCACTTT. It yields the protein CATSESYNSPLHF.

This CDR3 is CASSPALTGKAETQYF. In DNA, the CDR3 is TGTGCCAGCAGCCCGGCCTTAACAGGGAAGGCAGAGACCCAGTACTTC. The chain couples TRBV5-5 to TRBJ2-5; a weak D match, TRBD1 (6 bases). Trimming took 4 bases from V and 4 from J, leaving 20 bases between them. CDR1 SGHKS and CDR2 YYEKEE come from the germline V gene (reference sequence). The CDR3 contains 16 residues.

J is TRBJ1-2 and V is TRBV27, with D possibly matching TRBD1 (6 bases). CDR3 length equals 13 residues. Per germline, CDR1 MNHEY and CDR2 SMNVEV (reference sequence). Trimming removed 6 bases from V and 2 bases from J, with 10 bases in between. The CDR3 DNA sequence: TGTGCCAGCAGCCGAACAGGGAACTATGGCTACACCTTC. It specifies CASSRTGNYGYTF.

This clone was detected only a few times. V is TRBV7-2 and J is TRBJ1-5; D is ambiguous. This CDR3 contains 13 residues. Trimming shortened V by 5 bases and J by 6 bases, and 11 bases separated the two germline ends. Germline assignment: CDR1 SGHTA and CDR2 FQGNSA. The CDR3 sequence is CASSPQAGQPQHF. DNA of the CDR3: TGTGCCAGCAGCCCGCAGGCCGGTCAGCCCCAGCATTTT.

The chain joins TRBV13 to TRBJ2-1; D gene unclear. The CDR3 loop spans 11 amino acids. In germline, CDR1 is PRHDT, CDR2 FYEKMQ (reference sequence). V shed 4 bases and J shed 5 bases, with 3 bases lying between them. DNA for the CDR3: TGTGCCAGCAGCTCAGACAATGAGCAGTTCTTC. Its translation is CASSSDNEQFF. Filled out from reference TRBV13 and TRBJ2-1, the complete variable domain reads AAGVIQSPRHLIKEKRETATLKCYPIPRHDTVYWYQQGPGQDPQFLISFYEKMQSDKGSIPDRFSAQQFSDYHSELNMSSLELGDSALYFCASSSDNEQFFGPGTRLTVL.

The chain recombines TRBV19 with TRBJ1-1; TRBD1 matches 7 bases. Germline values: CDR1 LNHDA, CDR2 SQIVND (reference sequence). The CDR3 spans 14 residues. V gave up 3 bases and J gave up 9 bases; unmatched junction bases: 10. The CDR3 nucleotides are TGTGCCAGTAGTATGGGCGAGACAGGGCGTAAAGCTTTCTTT. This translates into CASSMGETGRKAFF.

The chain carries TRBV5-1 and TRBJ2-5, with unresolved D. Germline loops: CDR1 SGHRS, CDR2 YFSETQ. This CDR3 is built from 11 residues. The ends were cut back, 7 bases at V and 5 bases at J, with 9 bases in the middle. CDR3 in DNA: TGCGCCAGCCGATTCGAGGAGACCCAGTACTTC. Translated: CASRFEETQYF.

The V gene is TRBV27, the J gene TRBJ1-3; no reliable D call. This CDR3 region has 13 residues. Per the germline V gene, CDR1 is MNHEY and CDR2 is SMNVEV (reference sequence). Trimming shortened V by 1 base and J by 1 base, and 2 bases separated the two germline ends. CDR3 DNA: TGTGCCAGCAGTTTATTATCTGGAAACACCATATATTTT. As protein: CASSLLSGNTIYF.

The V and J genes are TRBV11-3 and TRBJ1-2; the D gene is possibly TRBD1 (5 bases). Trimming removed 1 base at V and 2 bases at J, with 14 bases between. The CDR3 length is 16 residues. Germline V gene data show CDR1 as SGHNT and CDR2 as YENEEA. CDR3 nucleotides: TGTGCCAGCAGCTTAGTGGGCTCAGAGGGGAACTATGGCTACACCTTC. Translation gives CASSLVGSEGNYGYTF.

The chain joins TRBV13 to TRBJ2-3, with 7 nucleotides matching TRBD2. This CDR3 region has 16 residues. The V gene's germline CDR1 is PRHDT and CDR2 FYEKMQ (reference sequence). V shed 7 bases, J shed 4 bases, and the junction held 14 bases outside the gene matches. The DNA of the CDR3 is TGTGCCAGCACCAACGGACTAGGAATTTTTCCAGATACGCAGTATTTT. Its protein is CASTNGLGIFPDTQYF.

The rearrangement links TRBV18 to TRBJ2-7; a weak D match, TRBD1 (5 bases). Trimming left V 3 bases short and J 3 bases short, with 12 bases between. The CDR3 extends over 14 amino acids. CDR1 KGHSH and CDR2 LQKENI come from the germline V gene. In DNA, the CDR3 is TGTGCCAGCTCACCTTCTAGGGGTGACTACGAGCAGTACTTC. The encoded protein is CASSPSRGDYEQYF. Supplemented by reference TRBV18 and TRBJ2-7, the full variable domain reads NAGVMQNPRHLVRRRGQEARLRCSPMKGHSHVYWYRQLPEEGLKFMVYLQKENIIDESGMPKERFSAEFPKEGPSILRIQQVVRGDSAAYFCASSPSRGDYEQYFGPGTRLTVT.